The clone carrying this T cell receptor (beta chain) was observed a handful of times. As yet, its antigen is unknown. V was shortened by 6 bases and J by 6 bases, with 15 bases between the two germline ends. Per germline, CDR1 SNHLY and CDR2 FYNNEI. The CDR3 loop spans 15 amino acids. This specimen comes from a study of CD8 T cells in ankylosing spondylitis. Study findings and constraints: CD8+ cells made up the disease-linked clones, which were relatively rare in peripheral blood. In ankylosing spondylitis blood, a motif of roughly eight highly homologous TCR beta variants appeared characteristic. According to the report, clones linked to the disease were significantly enriched in matched synovial fluid samples taken from ankylosing spondylitis patients. Before this, some motif variants had been reported in reactive arthritis synovial fluid and blood.

Using quantitative 5'-RACE with molecular barcodes, the authors made TCR beta libraries. TCRdb itself ran the 5' RACE reads through MiXCR, one entry per CDR3 protein. The data show over 400,000 distinct CDR3 sequences, about 25% seen once. The V and J genes are TRBV2 and TRBJ1-6; the D is unclear. This TCR was sampled from a male donor with ankylosing spondylitis. The sequencing input was blood, either unsorted or a sorted T cell fraction (not recorded which). Here the CDR3 DNA reads TGTGCCAGCAGCCCTAACCCAGGAGCTAATTCACCCCTCCACTTT. Its protein product is CASSPNPGANSPLHF.